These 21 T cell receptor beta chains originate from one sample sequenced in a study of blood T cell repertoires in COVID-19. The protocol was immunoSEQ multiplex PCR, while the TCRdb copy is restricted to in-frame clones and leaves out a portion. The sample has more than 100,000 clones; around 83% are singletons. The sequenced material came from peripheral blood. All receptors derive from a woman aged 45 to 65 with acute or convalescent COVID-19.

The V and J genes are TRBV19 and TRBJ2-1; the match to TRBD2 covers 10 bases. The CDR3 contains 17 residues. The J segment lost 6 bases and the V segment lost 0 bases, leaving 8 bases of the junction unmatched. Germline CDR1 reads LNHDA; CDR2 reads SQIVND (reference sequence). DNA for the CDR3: TGTGCCAGTAGTATAGACTCCTTTAGCGGGGGGCGCAATGAGCAGTTCTTC. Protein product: CASSIDSFSGGRNEQFF.

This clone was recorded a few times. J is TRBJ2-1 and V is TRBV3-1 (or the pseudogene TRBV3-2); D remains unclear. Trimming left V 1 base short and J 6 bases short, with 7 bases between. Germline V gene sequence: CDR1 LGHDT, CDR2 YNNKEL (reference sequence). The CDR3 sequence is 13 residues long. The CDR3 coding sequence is TGTGCCAGCAGCCAAGGGCAGGCCAATGAGCAGTTCTTC. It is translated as CASSQGQANEQFF.

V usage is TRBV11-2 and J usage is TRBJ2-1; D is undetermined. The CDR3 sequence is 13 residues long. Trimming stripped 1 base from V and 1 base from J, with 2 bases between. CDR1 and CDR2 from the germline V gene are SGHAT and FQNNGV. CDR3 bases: TGTGCCAGCAGCTTAGCATCCTACAATGAGCAGTTCTTC. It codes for CASSLASYNEQFF.

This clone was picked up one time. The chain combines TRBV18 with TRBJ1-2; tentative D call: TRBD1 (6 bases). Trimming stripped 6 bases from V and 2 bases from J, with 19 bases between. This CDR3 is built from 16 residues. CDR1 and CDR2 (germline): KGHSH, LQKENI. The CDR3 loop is CASSPLRTEMNYGYTF. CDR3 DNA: TGTGCCAGCTCGCCCCTTAGGACAGAAATGAACTATGGCTACACCTTC.

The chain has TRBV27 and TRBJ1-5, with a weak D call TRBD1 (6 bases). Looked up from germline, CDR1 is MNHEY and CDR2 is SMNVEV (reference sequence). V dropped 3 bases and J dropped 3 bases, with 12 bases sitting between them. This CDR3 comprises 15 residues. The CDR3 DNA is TGTGCCAGCAGTTTCATTGGGGGGGCCAATCAGCCCCAGCATTTT. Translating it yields CASSFIGGANQPQHF.

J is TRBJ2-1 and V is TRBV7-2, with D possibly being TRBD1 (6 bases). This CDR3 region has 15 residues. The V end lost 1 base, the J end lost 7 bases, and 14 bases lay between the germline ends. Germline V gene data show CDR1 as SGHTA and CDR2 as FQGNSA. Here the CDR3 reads CASSLGSGEGNEQFF. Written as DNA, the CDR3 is TGTGCCAGCAGCTTAGGGTCAGGGGAAGGGAATGAGCAGTTCTTC.

In nucleotides, the CDR3 is TGTGCCAGCACGAGTCAGGGGGACGAGCAGTACTTC. It specifies CASTSQGDEQYF. This chain uses TRBV2 with TRBJ2-7, with 7 bases identical to TRBD1. J was trimmed by 5 bases and V by 7 bases; bases with no gene match: 5. The CDR3 consists of 12 residues. In germline, CDR1 is SNHLY, CDR2 FYNNEI.

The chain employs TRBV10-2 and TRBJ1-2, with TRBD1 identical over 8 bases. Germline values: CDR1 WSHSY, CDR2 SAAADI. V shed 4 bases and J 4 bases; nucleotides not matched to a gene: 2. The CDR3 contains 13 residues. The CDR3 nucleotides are TGCGCCAGCAGTGGGACAGGGCTCTATGGCTACACCTTC. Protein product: CASSGTGLYGYTF.

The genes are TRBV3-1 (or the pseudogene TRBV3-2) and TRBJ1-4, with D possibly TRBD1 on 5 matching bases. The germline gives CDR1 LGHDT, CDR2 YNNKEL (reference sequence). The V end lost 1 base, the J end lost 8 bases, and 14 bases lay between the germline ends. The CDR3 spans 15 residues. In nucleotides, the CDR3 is TGTGCCAGCAGCCAAGTAGTTCAGGGTGGAGAAAAACTGTTTTTT. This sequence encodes CASSQVVQGGEKLFF.

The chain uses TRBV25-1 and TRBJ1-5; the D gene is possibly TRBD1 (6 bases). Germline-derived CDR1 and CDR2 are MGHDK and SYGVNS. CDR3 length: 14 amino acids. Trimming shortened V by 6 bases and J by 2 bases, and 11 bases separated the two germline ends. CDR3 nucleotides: TGTGCCAGCAGCCCCAGGGGAGGCAATCAGCCCCAGCATTTT. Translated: CASSPRGGNQPQHF.

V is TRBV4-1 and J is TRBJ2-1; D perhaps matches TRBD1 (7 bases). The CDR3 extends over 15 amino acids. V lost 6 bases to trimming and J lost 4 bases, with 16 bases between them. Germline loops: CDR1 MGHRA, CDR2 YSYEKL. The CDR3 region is CASSMEGARYNEQFF. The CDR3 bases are TGCGCCAGCAGTATGGAGGGGGCGAGATACAATGAGCAGTTCTTC.

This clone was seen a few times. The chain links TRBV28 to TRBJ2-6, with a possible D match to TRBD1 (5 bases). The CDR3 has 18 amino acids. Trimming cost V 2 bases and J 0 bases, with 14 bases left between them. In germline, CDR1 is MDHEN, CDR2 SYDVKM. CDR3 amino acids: CASSLGPGKGSGANVLTF. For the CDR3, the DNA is TGTGCCAGCAGTTTAGGGCCAGGGAAGGGCTCTGGGGCCAACGTCCTGACTTTC.

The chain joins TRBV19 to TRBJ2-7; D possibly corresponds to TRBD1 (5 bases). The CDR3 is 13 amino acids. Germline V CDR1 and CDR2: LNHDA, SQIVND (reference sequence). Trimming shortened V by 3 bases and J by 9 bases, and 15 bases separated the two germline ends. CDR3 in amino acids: CASSMDKFSGQYF. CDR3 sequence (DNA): TGTGCCAGTAGTATGGACAAGTTTAGTGGGCAGTACTTC. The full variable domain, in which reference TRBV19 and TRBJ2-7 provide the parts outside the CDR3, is DGGITQSPKYLFRKEGQNVTLSCEQNLNHDAMYWYRQDPGQGLRLIYYSQIVNDFQKGDIAEGYSVSREKKESFPLTVTSAQKNPTAFYLCASSMDKFSGQYFGPGTRLTVT.

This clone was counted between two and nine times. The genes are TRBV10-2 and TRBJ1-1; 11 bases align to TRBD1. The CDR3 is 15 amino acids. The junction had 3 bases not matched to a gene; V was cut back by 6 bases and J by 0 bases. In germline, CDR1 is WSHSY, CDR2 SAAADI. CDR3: CASRGTGGMNTEAFF. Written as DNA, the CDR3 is TGCGCCAGCAGGGGGACAGGGGGTATGAACACTGAAGCTTTCTTT.

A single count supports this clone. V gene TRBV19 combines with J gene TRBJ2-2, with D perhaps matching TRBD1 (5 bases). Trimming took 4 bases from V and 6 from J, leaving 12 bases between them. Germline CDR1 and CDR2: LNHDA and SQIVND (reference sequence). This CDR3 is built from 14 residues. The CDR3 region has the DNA TGTGCCAGTAGTAGTCAGGGTGGCGCCGGGGAGCTGTTTTTT. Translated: CASSSQGGAGELFF.

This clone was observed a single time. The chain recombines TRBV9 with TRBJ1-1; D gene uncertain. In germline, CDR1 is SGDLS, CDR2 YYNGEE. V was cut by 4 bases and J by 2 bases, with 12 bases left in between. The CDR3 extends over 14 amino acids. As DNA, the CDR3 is TGTGCCAGCAGCCCCCCGACGGGTAACACTGAAGCTTTCTTT. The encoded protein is CASSPPTGNTEAFF.

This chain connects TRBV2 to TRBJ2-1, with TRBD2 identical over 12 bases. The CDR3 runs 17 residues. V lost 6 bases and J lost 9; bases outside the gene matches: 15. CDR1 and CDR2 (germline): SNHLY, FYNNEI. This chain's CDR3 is CASSEPTSGGLRLEQFF. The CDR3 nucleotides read TGTGCCAGCAGCGAACCTACTAGCGGGGGGTTGCGTCTTGAGCAGTTCTTC. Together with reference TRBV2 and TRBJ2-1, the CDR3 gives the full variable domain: EPEVTQTPSHQVTQMGQEVILRCVPISNHLYFYWYRQILGQKVEFLVSFYNNEISEKSEIFDDQFSVERPDGSNFTLKIRSTKLEDSAMYFCASSEPTSGGLRLEQFFGPGTRLTVL.

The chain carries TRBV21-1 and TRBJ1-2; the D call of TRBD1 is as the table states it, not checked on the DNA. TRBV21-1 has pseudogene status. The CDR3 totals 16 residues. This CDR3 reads CASSKAGDRAIYGYTF. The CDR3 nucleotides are TGTGCCAGCAGCAAAGCAGGAGACAGAGCTATCTATGGCTACACCTTC.

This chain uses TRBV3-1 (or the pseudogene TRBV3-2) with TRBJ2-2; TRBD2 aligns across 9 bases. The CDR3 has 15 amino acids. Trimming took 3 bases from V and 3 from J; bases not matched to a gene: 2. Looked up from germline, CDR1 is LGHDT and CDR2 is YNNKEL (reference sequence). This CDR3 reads CASSHGGGDTGELFF. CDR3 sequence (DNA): TGTGCCAGCAGCCACGGCGGGGGGGACACCGGGGAGCTGTTTTTT.

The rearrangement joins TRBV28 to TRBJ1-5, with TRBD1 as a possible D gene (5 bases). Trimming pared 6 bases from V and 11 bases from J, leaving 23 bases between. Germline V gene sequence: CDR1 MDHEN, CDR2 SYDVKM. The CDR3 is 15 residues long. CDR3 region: CASSPGDGRTRTQHF. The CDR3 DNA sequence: TGTGCCAGCAGCCCGGGGGACGGACGGACCAGGACCCAGCATTTT. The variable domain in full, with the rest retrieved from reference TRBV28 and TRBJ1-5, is DVKVTQSSRYLVKRTGEKVFLECVQDMDHENMFWYRQDPGLGLRLIYFSYDVKMKEKGDIPEGYSVSREKKERFSLILESASTNQTSMYLCASSPGDGRTRTQHFGDGTRLSIL.

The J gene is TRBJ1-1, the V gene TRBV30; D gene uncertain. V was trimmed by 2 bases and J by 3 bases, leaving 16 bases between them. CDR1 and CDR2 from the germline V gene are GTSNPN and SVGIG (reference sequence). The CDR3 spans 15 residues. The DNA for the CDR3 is TGTGCCTGGAGTTCCTCGCGGGGTTTGGACACTGAAGCTTTCTTT. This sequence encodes CAWSSSRGLDTEAFF.